This T cell receptor beta chain was captured in a study of CD8 T cells in Susac syndrome. CDR1 and CDR2 (germline): SEHNR, FQNEAQ (reference sequence). With 8 bases clipped from V and 0 bases from J, the junction kept 4 bases outside the gene matches. This CDR3 is 13 amino acids long. With random hexamers, roughly 0.45 to 1 ug RNA was reverse transcribed. One entry per CDR3 protein results from TCRdb running MiXCR on the immunoSEQ multiplex PCR reads. Of tens of thousands of distinct CDR3 sequences in the sample, around 93% were seen once. The source material was CD8+ T cells from PBMCs. This chain joins TRBV7-9 and TRBJ2-7; 7 positions match TRBD1. This receptor was taken from a human donor with Susac syndrome. CDR3 in amino acids: CASSGQSSYEQYF. The CDR3 DNA is TGTGCCAGCTCGGGACAGTCCTCCTACGAGCAGTACTTC.